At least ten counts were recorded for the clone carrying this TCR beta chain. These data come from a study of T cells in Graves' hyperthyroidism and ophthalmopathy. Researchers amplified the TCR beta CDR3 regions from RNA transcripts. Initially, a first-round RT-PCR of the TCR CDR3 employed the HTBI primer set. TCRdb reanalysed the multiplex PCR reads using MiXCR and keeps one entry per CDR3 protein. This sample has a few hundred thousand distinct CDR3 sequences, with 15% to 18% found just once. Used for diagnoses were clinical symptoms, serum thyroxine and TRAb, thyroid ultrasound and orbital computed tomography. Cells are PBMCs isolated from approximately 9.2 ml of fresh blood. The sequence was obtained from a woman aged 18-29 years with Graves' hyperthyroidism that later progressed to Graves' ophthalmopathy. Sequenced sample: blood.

The CDR3 nucleotides read TGTGCCAGCACCCAAGGGAGGCGGGAGGGCAAAGAGACCCAGTACTTC. It encodes CASTQGRREGKETQYF. The V and J genes are TRBV28 and TRBJ2-5, with 9 bases aligning to TRBD2. This CDR3 comprises 16 residues. V was pared by 7 bases and J by 3 bases, with 12 bases of the junction left unmatched. Per germline, CDR1 MDHEN and CDR2 SYDVKM.